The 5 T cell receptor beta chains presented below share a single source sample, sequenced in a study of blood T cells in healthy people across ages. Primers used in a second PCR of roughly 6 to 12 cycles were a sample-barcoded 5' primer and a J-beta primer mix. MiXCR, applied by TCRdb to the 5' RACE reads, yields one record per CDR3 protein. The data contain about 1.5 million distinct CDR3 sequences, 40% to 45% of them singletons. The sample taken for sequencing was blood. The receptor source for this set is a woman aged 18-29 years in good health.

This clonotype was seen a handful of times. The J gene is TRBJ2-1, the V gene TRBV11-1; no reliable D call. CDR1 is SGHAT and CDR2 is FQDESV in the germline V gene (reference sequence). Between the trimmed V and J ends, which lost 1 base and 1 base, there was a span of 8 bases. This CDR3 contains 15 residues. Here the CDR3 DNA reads TGTGCCAGCAGCTTAGTATCCGTTTCCTACAATGAGCAGTTCTTC. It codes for CASSLVSVSYNEQFF. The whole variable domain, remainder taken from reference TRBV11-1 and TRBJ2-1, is EAEVAQSPRYKITEKSQAVAFWCDPISGHATLYWYRQILGQGPELLVQFQDESVVDDSQLPKDRFSAERLKGVDSTLKIQPAELGDSAMYLCASSLVSVSYNEQFFGPGTRLTVL.

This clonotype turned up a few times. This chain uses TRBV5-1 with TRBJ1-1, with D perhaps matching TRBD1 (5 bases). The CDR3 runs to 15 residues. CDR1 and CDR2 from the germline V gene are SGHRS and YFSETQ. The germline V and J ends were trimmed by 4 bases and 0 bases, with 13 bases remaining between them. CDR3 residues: CASSVGEVMNTEAFF. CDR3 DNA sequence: TGCGCCAGCAGCGTGGGGGAGGTAATGAACACTGAAGCTTTCTTT.

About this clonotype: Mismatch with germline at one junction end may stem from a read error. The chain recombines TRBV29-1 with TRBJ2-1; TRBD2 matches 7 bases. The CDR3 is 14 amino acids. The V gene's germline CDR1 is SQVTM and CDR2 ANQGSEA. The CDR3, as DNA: TGCAGCGTTGAACCGGGACTAACCTACGATGAGCAGTTCTTC. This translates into CSVEPGLTYDEQFF.

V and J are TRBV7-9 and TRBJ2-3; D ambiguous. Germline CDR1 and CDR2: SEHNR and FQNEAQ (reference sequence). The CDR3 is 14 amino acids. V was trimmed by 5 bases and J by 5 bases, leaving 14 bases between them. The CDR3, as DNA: TGTGCCAGCAGCCACCCGAAAGGGATAGATACGCAGTATTTT. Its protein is CASSHPKGIDTQYF.

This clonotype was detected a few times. The CDR3 is CASSQSKRGVAFF. The CDR3 DNA sequence: TGTGCCAGCAGCCAAAGCAAAAGGGGAGTGGCTTTCTTT. The rearrangement joins TRBV3-1 to TRBJ1-1; TRBD1 is a possible D gene (5 bases). The CDR3 spans 13 residues. V was clipped by 2 bases and J by 11 bases, with 15 bases between them. Looked up from germline, CDR1 is LGHDT and CDR2 is YNNKEL (reference sequence). Drawing the rest from reference TRBV3-1 and TRBJ1-1, the complete variable domain is DTAVSQTPKYLVTQMGNDKSIKCEQNLGHDTMYWYKQDSKKFLKIMFSYNNKELIINETVPNRFSPKSPDKAHLNLHINSLELGDSAVYFCASSQSKRGVAFFGQGTRLTVV.